The 9 T cell receptor beta chains below were found in one sample sequenced in a study of blood T cell repertoires in COVID-19. Here immunoSEQ multiplex PCR was the method, and the copy in TCRdb shows in-frame clones only, minus some. The table lists about 350,000 clones, about 90% of them singletons. The sample taken for sequencing was PBMCs or T cells enriched from blood (not recorded which). The receptors come from a woman aged 25 to 39 who had recovered from COVID-19.

V is TRBV6-5 and J is TRBJ2-1; TRBD2 matches 7 bases. The CDR3 loop spans 14 amino acids. V shed 6 bases and J 2 bases; nucleotides not matched to a gene: 4. The V gene's germline CDR1 is MNHEY and CDR2 SVGAGI. CDR3: CASSLSGAYNEQFF. In DNA form, the CDR3 reads TGTGCCAGCAGCTTAAGCGGGGCCTACAATGAGCAGTTCTTC.

This clone was seen only once. Distinct nucleotide sequences in the sample also encode this CDR3. V gene TRBV12-3 or TRBV12-4 combines with J gene TRBJ1-1; D remains unclear. The CDR3 length is 13 residues. Trimming left V 1 base short and J 1 base short, with 4 bases between. CDR3 DNA: TGTGCCAGCAGTTTAGGCAGGAACACTGAAGCTTTCTTT. Its protein product is CASSLGRNTEAFF.

V usage is TRBV5-1 and J usage is TRBJ2-2, with a tentative D call TRBD1 (6 bases). The germline CDR1 and CDR2 sequences are SGHRS and YFSETQ. V dropped 2 bases and J dropped 2 bases, with 13 bases sitting between them. The CDR3 has 16 residues. The CDR3 region has the DNA TGCGCCAGCAGCTTCACTGGGGGCCGTAACACCGGGGAGCTGTTTTTT. As protein: CASSFTGGRNTGELFF.

The chain links TRBV12-3 or TRBV12-4 to TRBJ1-2, with D tentatively TRBD1 (5 bases). There are 12 residues in the CDR3. V dropped 4 bases and J dropped 7 bases, with 10 bases sitting between them. The CDR3 spells CASSSGLGGYTF. DNA for the CDR3: TGTGCCAGCAGTTCGGGACTCGGTGGCTACACCTTC.

The chain couples TRBV11-2 to TRBJ2-7; a weak D match, TRBD1 (6 bases). The V end was cut by 7 bases, the J end by 7 bases, with 20 bases between. The germline V gene encodes CDR1 SGHAT and CDR2 FQNNGV. The CDR3 has 14 amino acids. CDR3 coding DNA: TGTGCCAGCACTCCCGGGACATCGATCGGGGAGCAGTACTTC. This translates into CASTPGTSIGEQYF.

The chain has TRBV5-1 and TRBJ1-2, with D uncertain. Germline CDR1 reads SGHRS; CDR2 reads YFSETQ. This CDR3 contains 16 residues. Between the trimmed V and J ends, which lost 2 bases and 0 bases, there was a span of 14 bases. CDR3: CASSLDPGSPNYGYTF. The CDR3 DNA is TGCGCCAGCAGCTTAGACCCAGGATCCCCTAACTATGGCTACACCTTC. Drawing the rest from reference TRBV5-1 and TRBJ1-2, the complete variable domain is KAGVTQTPRYLIKTRGQQVTLSCSPISGHRSVSWYQQTPGQGLQFLFEYFSETQRNKGNFPGRFSGRQFSNSRSEMNVSTLELGDSALYLCASSLDPGSPNYGYTFGSGTRLTVV.

This chain connects TRBV11-3 to TRBJ2-5; 9 bases line up with TRBD2. The CDR3 spans 13 residues. From germline, CDR1 is SGHNT and CDR2 YENEEA. After removal of 4 bases from V and 4 bases from J, the junction contained 1 base not matched to a gene. The CDR3 DNA sequence: TGTGCCAGCAGCTCGACTAGCGGAGAGACCCAGTACTTC. Its translation: CASSSTSGETQYF. The full variable domain, rest sourced from reference TRBV11-3 and TRBJ2-5, is EAGVVQSPRYKIIEKKQPVAFWCNPISGHNTLYWYLQNLGQGPELLIRYENEEAVDDSQLPKDRFSAERLKGVDSTLKIQPAELGDSAVYLCASSSTSGETQYFGPGTRLLVL.

This clone was seen just once. The chain uses TRBV6-6 and TRBJ1-2; a possible D gene is TRBD1 (5 bases). The V end was cut by 2 bases, the J end by 6 bases, with 10 bases between. The germline V gene encodes CDR1 MNHNY and CDR2 SVGAGI (reference sequence). This CDR3 contains 13 residues. In nucleotides, the CDR3 is TGTGCCAGCAGTTACGGAGAAGGGGATGGCTACACCTTC. It is translated as CASSYGEGDGYTF.

This chain connects TRBV7-8 to TRBJ1-3; TRBD1 matches at 10 bases. With 4 bases clipped from V and 2 bases from J, the junction kept 11 bases outside the gene matches. The CDR3 sequence is 18 residues long. CDR1 SGHVS and CDR2 FQNEAQ come from the germline V gene. The CDR3 spells CASSSRDRGTLPGNTIYF. Written as DNA, the CDR3 is TGTGCCAGCAGCTCCCGGGACAGGGGAACATTACCTGGAAACACCATATATTTT.